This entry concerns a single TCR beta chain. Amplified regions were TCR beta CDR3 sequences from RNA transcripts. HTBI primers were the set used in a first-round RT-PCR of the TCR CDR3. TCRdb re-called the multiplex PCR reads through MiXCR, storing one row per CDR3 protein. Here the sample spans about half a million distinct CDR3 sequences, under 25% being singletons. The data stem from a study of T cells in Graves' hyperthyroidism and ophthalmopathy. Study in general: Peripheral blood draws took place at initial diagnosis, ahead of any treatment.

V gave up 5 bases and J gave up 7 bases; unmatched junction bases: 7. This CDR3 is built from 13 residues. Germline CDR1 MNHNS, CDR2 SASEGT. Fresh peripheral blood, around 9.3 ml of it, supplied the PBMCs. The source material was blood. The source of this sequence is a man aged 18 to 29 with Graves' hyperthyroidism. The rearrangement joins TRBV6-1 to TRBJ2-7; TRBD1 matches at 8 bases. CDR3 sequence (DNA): TGTGCCAGCAGTCAGCTGACAGGGGTTGAGCAGTACTTC. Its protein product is CASSQLTGVEQYF.